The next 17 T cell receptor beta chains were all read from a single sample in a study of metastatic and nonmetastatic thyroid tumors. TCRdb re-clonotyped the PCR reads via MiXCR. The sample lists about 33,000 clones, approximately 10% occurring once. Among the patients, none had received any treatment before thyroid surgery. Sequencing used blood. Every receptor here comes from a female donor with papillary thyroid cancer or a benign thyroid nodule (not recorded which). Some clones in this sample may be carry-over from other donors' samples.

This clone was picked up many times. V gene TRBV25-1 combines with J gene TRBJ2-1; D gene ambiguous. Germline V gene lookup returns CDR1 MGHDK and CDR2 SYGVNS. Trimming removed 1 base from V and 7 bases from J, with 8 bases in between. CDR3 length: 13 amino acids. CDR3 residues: CASSEFGPNEQFF. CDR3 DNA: TGTGCCAGCAGTGAATTTGGACCTAATGAGCAGTTCTTC.

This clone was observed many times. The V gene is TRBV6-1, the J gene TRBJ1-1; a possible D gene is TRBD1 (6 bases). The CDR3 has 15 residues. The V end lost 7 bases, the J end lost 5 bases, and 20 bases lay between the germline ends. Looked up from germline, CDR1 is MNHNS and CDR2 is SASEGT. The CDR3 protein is CASITNLQGGTEAFF. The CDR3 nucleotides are TGTGCCAGCATCACGAACTTACAGGGTGGGACTGAAGCTTTCTTT.

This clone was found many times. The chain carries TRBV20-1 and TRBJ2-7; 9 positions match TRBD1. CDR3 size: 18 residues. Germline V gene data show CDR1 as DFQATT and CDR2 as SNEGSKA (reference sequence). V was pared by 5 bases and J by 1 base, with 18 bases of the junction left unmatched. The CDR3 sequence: CSARPLTYRDRVSYEQYF. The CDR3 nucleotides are TGCAGTGCTCGCCCGTTAACTTACCGGGACAGGGTATCCTACGAGCAGTACTTC.

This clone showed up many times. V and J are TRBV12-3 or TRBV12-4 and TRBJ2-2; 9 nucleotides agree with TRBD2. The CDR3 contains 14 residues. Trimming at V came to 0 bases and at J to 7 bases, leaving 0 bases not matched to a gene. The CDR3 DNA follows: TGTGCCAGCAGTTTAGCACTAGCGGGCGGGGAGCTGTTTTTT. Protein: CASSLALAGGELFF.

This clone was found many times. The CDR3 reads CASSLGERGVYNEQFF. CDR3 sequence (DNA): TGTGCCAGCAGCTTGGGGGAGCGGGGCGTCTACAATGAGCAGTTCTTC. V gene TRBV5-5 combines with J gene TRBJ2-1; 7 positions match TRBD2. The CDR3 runs 16 residues. With 0 bases clipped from V and 3 bases from J, the junction kept 6 bases outside the gene matches. Looked up from germline, CDR1 is SGHKS and CDR2 is YYEKEE (reference sequence).

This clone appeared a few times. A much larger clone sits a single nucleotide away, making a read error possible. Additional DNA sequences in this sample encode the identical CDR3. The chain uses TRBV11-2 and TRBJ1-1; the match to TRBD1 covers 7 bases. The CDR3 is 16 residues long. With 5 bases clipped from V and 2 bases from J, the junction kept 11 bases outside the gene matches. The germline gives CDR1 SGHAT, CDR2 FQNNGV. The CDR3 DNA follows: TGTGCCAGCAGCCTAGGGTCGGGACAGAGAAACACTGAAGCTTTCTTT. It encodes CASSLGSGQRNTEAFF.

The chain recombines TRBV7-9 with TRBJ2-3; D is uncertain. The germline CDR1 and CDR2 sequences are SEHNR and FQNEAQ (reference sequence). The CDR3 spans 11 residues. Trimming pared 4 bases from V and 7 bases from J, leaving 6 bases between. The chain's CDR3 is CASSCTNTQYF. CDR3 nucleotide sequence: TGTGCCAGCAGCTGCACTAATACGCAGTATTTT.

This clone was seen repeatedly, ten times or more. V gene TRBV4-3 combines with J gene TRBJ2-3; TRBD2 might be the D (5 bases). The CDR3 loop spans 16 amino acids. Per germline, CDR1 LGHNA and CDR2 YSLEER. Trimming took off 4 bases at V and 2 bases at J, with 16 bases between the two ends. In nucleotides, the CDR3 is TGCGCCAGCAGCCTCTCTCCCCAGCGGAACACAGATACGCAGTATTTT. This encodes CASSLSPQRNTDTQYF.

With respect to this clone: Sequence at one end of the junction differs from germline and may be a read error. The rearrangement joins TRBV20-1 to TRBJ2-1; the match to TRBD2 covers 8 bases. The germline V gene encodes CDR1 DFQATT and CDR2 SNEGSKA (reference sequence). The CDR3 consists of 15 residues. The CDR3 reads CSAIDQTSDYNEQSF. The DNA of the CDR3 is TGCAGTGCTATAGACCAGACTAGCGACTACAATGAGCAGTCCTTC.

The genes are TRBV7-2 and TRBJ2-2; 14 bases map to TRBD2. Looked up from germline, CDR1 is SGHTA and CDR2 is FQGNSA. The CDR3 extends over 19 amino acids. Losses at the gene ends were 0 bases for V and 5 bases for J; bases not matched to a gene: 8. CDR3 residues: CASSLASGGLAGGTGELFF. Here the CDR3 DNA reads TGTGCCAGCAGCTTAGCCAGCGGTGGACTAGCGGGGGGTACCGGGGAGCTGTTTTTT.

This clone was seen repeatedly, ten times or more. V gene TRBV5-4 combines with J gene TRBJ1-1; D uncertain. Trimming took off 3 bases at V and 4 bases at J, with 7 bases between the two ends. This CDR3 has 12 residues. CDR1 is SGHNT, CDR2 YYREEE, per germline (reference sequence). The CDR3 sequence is CASSSLGTEAFF. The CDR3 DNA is TGTGCCAGCAGCTCCCTAGGCACTGAAGCTTTCTTT.

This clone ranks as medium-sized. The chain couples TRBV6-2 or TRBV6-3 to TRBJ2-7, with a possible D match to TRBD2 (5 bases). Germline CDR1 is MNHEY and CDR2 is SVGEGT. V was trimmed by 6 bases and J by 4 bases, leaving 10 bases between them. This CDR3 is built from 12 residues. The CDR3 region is CASSLRGYEQYF. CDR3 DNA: TGTGCCAGCAGCCTCCGGGGTTACGAGCAGTACTTC.

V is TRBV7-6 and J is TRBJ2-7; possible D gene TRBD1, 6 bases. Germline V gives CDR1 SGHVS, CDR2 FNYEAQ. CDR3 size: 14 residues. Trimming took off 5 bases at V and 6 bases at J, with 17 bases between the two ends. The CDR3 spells CASSTRDNISEQYF. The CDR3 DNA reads TGTGCCAGCAGCACACGGGACAATATCTCCGAGCAGTACTTC.

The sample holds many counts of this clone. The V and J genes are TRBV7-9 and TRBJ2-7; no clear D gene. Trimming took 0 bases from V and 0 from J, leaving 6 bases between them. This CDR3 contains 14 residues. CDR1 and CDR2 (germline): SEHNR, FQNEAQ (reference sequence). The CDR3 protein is CASSLAAYSYEQYF. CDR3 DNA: TGTGCCAGCAGCTTAGCGGCTTACTCCTACGAGCAGTACTTC.

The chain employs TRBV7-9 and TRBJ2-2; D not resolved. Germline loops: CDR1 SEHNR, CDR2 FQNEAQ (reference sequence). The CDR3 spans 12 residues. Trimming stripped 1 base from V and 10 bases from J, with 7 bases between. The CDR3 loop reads CASSLGTLELFF. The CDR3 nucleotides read TGTGCCAGCAGCTTAGGGACCTTGGAGCTGTTTTTT.

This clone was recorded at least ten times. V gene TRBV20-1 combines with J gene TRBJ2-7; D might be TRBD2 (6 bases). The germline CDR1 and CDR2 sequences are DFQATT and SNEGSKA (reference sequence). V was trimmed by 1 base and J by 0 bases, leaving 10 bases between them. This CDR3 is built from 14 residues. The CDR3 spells CSARVAGSSYEQYF. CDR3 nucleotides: TGCAGTGCTAGAGTTGCCGGGAGCTCCTACGAGCAGTACTTC.

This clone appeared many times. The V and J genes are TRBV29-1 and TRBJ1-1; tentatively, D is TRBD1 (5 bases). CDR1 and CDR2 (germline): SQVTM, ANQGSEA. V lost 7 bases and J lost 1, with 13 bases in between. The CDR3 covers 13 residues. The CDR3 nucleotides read TGCAGCGCTGGGGTGACAGCGAACACTGAAGCTTTCTTT. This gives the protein CSAGVTANTEAFF. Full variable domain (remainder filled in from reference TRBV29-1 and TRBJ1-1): SAVISQKPSRDICQRGTSLTIQCQVDSQVTMMFWYRQQPGQSLTLIATANQGSEATYESGFVIDKFPISRPNLTFSTLTVSNMSPEDSSIYLCSAGVTANTEAFFGQGTRLTVV.